A single sample is the source of the 31 T cell receptor beta chains below, sequenced in a study of cytomegalovirus exposure and HLA in healthy donors (dated by TCRdb to about 2017). The library came from the immunoSEQ multiplex PCR assay. For the multiplex PCR, a mixture combining 60 forward primers for TCR Vbeta segments and 13 reverse primers for TCR Jbeta segments was used. TCRdb mirrors the immuneACCESS table, restricted to in-frame sequences. Some clones are absent from its copies; in checked studies, under half trace to an unresolved V gene, and the reason for the others is unknown. The sample table holds about 270,000 clones, of which about 66% were seen once. The ten largest clones take up around 2% of the sample. Sequenced input: PBMCs. The source is a female donor in good health and CMV-seronegative.

This clone was seen only a few times. J is TRBJ2-5 and V is TRBV5-5; TRBD2 matches at 10 bases. V trimming: 1 base; J trimming: 8 bases; junction bases outside the gene matches: 5. Germline V gives CDR1 SGHKS, CDR2 YYEKEE (reference sequence). The CDR3 spans 14 residues. The DNA for the CDR3 is TGTGCCAGCAGCTTGAGTGCTAGCGGGAGTACCCAGTACTTC. It encodes CASSLSASGSTQYF.

The chain couples TRBV5-1 to TRBJ2-1; D unclear. This CDR3 spans 14 amino acids. The V gene lost 3 bases and the J gene lost 2 bases, with 9 bases spanning the gap. Germline CDR1 SGHRS, CDR2 YFSETQ. The CDR3 protein is CASSSSPPYNEQFF. As DNA, the CDR3 is TGCGCCAGCAGCTCGAGTCCTCCCTACAATGAGCAGTTCTTC. Combining the CDR3 with reference TRBV5-1 and TRBJ2-1 gives the whole variable domain KAGVTQTPRYLIKTRGQQVTLSCSPISGHRSVSWYQQTPGQGLQFLFEYFSETQRNKGNFPGRFSGRQFSNSRSEMNVSTLELGDSALYLCASSSSPPYNEQFFGPGTRLTVL.

The CDR3 here is CASSPPGGFYEQYF. CDR3 sequence (DNA): TGTGCCAGCTCACCCCCAGGGGGCTTCTACGAGCAGTACTTC. The chain is built from TRBV18 and TRBJ2-7; TRBD1 aligns across 8 bases. The CDR3 consists of 14 residues. Per germline, CDR1 KGHSH and CDR2 LQKENI. V trimming: 3 bases; J trimming: 3 bases; junction bases outside the gene matches: 4.

The V gene is TRBV2, the J gene TRBJ2-3; 8 positions match TRBD1. The CDR3 extends over 14 amino acids. CDR1 and CDR2 (germline): SNHLY, FYNNEI. J was trimmed by 4 bases and V by 4 bases; bases with no gene match: 4. CDR3 coding DNA: TGTGCCAGCAGTGTTTGGACAGGGTCAGATACGCAGTATTTT. Translating gives CASSVWTGSDTQYF.

This chain links TRBV6-4 with TRBJ2-2; D is perhaps TRBD1 (6 bases). The CDR3 runs to 13 residues. V lost 3 bases and J 6 bases, leaving 8 bases between the germline ends. Germline V gene sequence: CDR1 MRHNA, CDR2 SNTAGT. CDR3 residues: CASSEGASGELFF. DNA for the CDR3: TGTGCCAGCAGTGAGGGGGCATCCGGGGAGCTGTTTTTT.

The V call is TRBV29-1, the J call TRBJ2-1, with unresolved D. CDR3 size: 11 residues. Per the germline V gene, CDR1 is SQVTM and CDR2 is ANQGSEA. With 3 bases removed from V and 6 bases from J, the gap between germline ends came to 6 bases. CDR3: CSVDAVNEQFF. CDR3 nucleotide sequence: TGCAGCGTTGACGCGGTCAATGAGCAGTTCTTC.

The chain is built from TRBV6-1 and TRBJ2-7; tentatively, D is TRBD2 (6 bases). Trimming took off 6 bases at V and 5 bases at J, with 17 bases between the two ends. This CDR3 is 14 amino acids long. The germline CDR1 and CDR2 sequences are MNHNS and SASEGT. The CDR3 loop reads CASRLPREVHEQYF. The CDR3 region has the DNA TGTGCCAGCAGACTCCCCAGGGAGGTCCACGAGCAGTACTTC.

This clone was observed a handful of times. The chain carries TRBV2 and TRBJ2-7, with a weak D call TRBD2 (6 bases). The J call may be mistaken, given a closer DNA end match to TRBJ2-1. The CDR3 length is 11 residues. CDR1 and CDR2 from the germline V gene are SNHLY and FYNNEI. The CDR3 region is CARRDSAEQFF. CDR3 DNA: TGTGCCAGAAGGGACTCTGCTGAGCAGTTCTTC.

The chain has TRBV11-2 and TRBJ1-2; possible D gene TRBD1, 6 bases. CDR1 and CDR2 from the germline V gene are SGHAT and FQNNGV. The V end lost 0 bases, the J end lost 0 bases, and 8 bases lay between the germline ends. This CDR3 region has 15 residues. The CDR3 DNA follows: TGTGCCAGCAGCTTAGAACAGGGAGCTAACTATGGCTACACCTTC. Its protein is CASSLEQGANYGYTF.

J is TRBJ2-1 and V is TRBV25-1; 10 nucleotides align to TRBD2. The CDR3 runs to 15 residues. V trimming: 7 bases; J trimming: 2 bases; junction bases outside the gene matches: 5. The V gene's germline CDR1 is MGHDK and CDR2 SYGVNS. The DNA of the CDR3 is TGTGCCAGCACCCGAGCGGGAGGGACCTACAATGAGCAGTTCTTC. It is translated as CASTRAGGTYNEQFF.

The rearrangement joins TRBV7-2 to TRBJ1-1; perhaps TRBD1 as D (6 bases). The CDR3 length is 14 residues. Looked up from germline, CDR1 is SGHTA and CDR2 is FQGNSA. V was trimmed by 5 bases and J by 2 bases, leaving 12 bases between them. The CDR3 nucleotides read TGTGCCAGCAGCGCCCAGGGGCGTAACACTGAAGCTTTCTTT. It codes for CASSAQGRNTEAFF.

DNA for the CDR3: TGTGCCAGCAGTTTATCGAATAGGGGTGGGGCTGGTGGCTACACCTTC. Translating it yields CASSLSNRGGAGGYTF. V and J are TRBV27 and TRBJ1-2; a possible D gene is TRBD1 (5 bases). The length of the CDR3 is 16 residues. The V gene's germline CDR1 is MNHEY and CDR2 SMNVEV (reference sequence). V was cut by 0 bases and J by 7 bases, with 18 bases left in between.

The chain links TRBV5-1 to TRBJ2-1; 7 bases fit TRBD2. V dropped 4 bases and J dropped 4; count of bases not matched to a gene: 2. The CDR3 is made up of 13 amino acids. CDR1 and CDR2 from the germline V gene are SGHRS and YFSETQ. The CDR3: CASSEGLYNEQFF. DNA of the CDR3: TGCGCCAGCAGCGAGGGACTATACAATGAGCAGTTCTTC.

The gene calls are TRBV5-6 and TRBJ2-7, with 7 bases aligning to TRBD1. From germline, CDR1 is SGHDT and CDR2 YYEEEE. Trimming cost V 2 bases and J 0 bases; bases outside gene matches: 2. The CDR3 length is 14 residues. The DNA for the CDR3 is TGTGCCAGCAGCTTACAGGGGAGCTCCTACGAGCAGTACTTC. Amino acids: CASSLQGSSYEQYF.

This chain connects TRBV9 to TRBJ2-7, with D possibly TRBD2 on 7 matching bases. CDR3 size: 15 residues. The germline gives CDR1 SGDLS, CDR2 YYNGEE. V was shortened by 2 bases and J by 3 bases, with 15 bases between the two germline ends. The CDR3 region is CASSVTAGQGYEQYF. The CDR3 coding sequence is TGTGCCAGCAGCGTTACAGCGGGACAAGGCTACGAGCAGTACTTC.

J is TRBJ2-1 and V is TRBV7-9; 13 bases line up with TRBD2. Germline assignment: CDR1 SEHNR and CDR2 FQNEAQ (reference sequence). The CDR3 sequence is 16 residues long. V lost 5 bases and J lost 7; bases outside the gene matches: 8. The CDR3 region is CASSGGLAGATNEQFF. CDR3 DNA sequence: TGTGCCAGCAGCGGAGGACTAGCGGGAGCGACTAATGAGCAGTTCTTC.

The chain combines TRBV6-6 with TRBJ2-2; TRBD2 might be the D (6 bases). CDR3 length: 15 amino acids. V was trimmed by 6 bases and J by 6 bases, leaving 17 bases between them. The germline gives CDR1 MNHNY, CDR2 SVGAGI (reference sequence). CDR3 sequence: CASSPFGRSAGELFF. The CDR3 DNA reads as TGTGCCAGCAGCCCCTTCGGGAGATCGGCCGGGGAGCTGTTTTTT.

This clone has more than one count but fewer than ten. The J gene is TRBJ1-2, the V gene TRBV28; D call uncertain. This CDR3 is 15 amino acids long. V was shortened by 1 base and J by 0 bases, with 9 bases between the two germline ends. CDR1 is MDHEN, CDR2 SYDVKM, per germline. The CDR3 sequence: CASSLLAPTNYGYTF. CDR3 DNA sequence: TGTGCCAGCAGTTTATTAGCACCAACTAACTATGGCTACACCTTC.

CDR3 region: CASTKTSGNTGELFF. CDR3 DNA sequence: TGTGCCAGCACCAAGACTAGCGGGAACACCGGGGAGCTGTTTTTT. The chain recombines TRBV6-5 with TRBJ2-2, with TRBD2 matching over 9 bases. Germline V gene lookup returns CDR1 MNHEY and CDR2 SVGAGI. CDR3 length: 15 amino acids. After removal of 7 bases from V and 1 base from J, the junction contained 4 bases not matched to a gene.

The chain combines TRBV28 with TRBJ2-7; 9 bases align to TRBD1. The germline V gene encodes CDR1 MDHEN and CDR2 SYDVKM. The CDR3 extends over 12 amino acids. With V trimmed by 10 bases and J by 2 bases, 3 bases remained unmatched. The CDR3 reads CATRDRAYEQYF. As DNA, the CDR3 is TGTGCCACCCGGGACAGGGCCTACGAGCAGTACTTC.

The J gene is TRBJ2-5, the V gene TRBV29-1; TRBD1 matches at 9 bases. The V gene's germline CDR1 is SQVTM and CDR2 ANQGSEA. V was clipped by 1 base and J by 2 bases; unmatched bases: 2. The CDR3 is 14 residues long. CDR3 DNA: TGCAGCGTTGAAGGGACAGGGGTACAAGAGACCCAGTACTTC. It is translated as CSVEGTGVQETQYF.

The gene calls are TRBV20-1 and TRBJ2-4, with D unclear. Looked up from germline, CDR1 is DFQATT and CDR2 is SNEGSKA (reference sequence). The CDR3 runs to 11 residues. Trimming took 6 bases from V and 4 from J, leaving 7 bases between them. For the CDR3, the DNA is TGCAGTGCAAGTAGTAAAAACATTCAGTACTTC. Translating it yields CSASSKNIQYF.

V is TRBV15 and J is TRBJ1-4, with a possible D match to TRBD1 (5 bases). The V end was cut by 5 bases, the J end by 3 bases, with 13 bases between. The CDR3 runs 15 residues. The germline V gene has CDR1 LNHNV and CDR2 YYDKDF (reference sequence). Here the CDR3 reads CATSGDRYSNEKLFF. The CDR3 bases are TGTGCCACCAGCGGCGACAGATACTCTAATGAAAAACTGTTTTTT.

The chain is built from TRBV7-9 and TRBJ1-2, with D possibly TRBD1 on 5 matching bases. Germline values: CDR1 SEHNR, CDR2 FQNEAQ (reference sequence). The CDR3 sequence is 12 residues long. CDR3 sequence reads: CSTTDINYGYTF. Here the CDR3 DNA reads TGTTCCACGACAGACATTAACTATGGCTACACCTTC.

This clone was found once. This chain joins TRBV19 and TRBJ2-4; TRBD2 matches 8 bases. V shed 3 bases and J 5 bases; nucleotides not matched to a gene: 3. CDR3 length: 14 amino acids. Germline V gives CDR1 LNHDA, CDR2 SQIVND (reference sequence). In DNA form, the CDR3 reads TGTGCCAGTAGTATTAGCGGGATCGAAAACATTCAGTACTTC. Amino acid sequence: CASSISGIENIQYF.

In DNA form, the CDR3 reads TGTGCCAGCAGCGCGGGGCCCTACGAGCAGTACTTC. It translates to CASSAGPYEQYF. The V gene is TRBV7-9, the J gene TRBJ2-7, with D maybe TRBD2 (6 bases). The CDR3 is made up of 12 amino acids. Germline values: CDR1 SEHNR, CDR2 FQNEAQ (reference sequence). The V end was cut by 5 bases, the J end by 2 bases, with 7 bases between.

This clone came up once. V usage is TRBV2 and J usage is TRBJ2-3; 9 bases are shared with TRBD2. CDR3 size: 16 residues. Germline CDR1 is SNHLY and CDR2 is FYNNEI. V lost 6 bases to trimming and J lost 1 base; unmatched junction nucleotides: 8. The CDR3 region has the DNA TGTGCCAGCAGGGACTGGGCGGGGGGGCGCACAGATACGCAGTATTTT. It encodes CASRDWAGGRTDTQYF.

The sample holds a few counts of this clone. This specimen includes other DNA sequences encoding the same CDR3. This chain joins TRBV7-8 and TRBJ1-3; D remains unclear. CDR3 size: 14 residues. With 1 base removed from V and 2 bases from J, the gap between germline ends came to 6 bases. Germline-derived CDR1 and CDR2 are SGHVS and FQNEAQ. The CDR3 DNA follows: TGTGCCAGCAGCTTAGACAGTACTGGAAACACCATATATTTT. It is translated as CASSLDSTGNTIYF.

The CDR3 coding sequence is TGTGCCAGCAAGGGAGGTAGGATGGGAACTGAAGCTTTCTTT. Its protein product is CASKGGRMGTEAFF. The chain joins TRBV6-1 to TRBJ1-1; the D is unclear. Trimming cost V 7 bases and J 5 bases, with 17 bases left between them. Germline-derived CDR1 and CDR2 are MNHNS and SASEGT. The CDR3 runs to 14 residues.

The chain links TRBV5-6 to TRBJ1-5, with D unresolved. Germline CDR1 is SGHDT and CDR2 is YYEEEE. The V and J ends lost 1 base and 0 bases respectively, with 5 bases between them. The CDR3 runs to 14 residues. CDR3 DNA sequence: TGTGCCAGCAGCTTGACAGCTAGCAATCAGCCCCAGCATTTT. Amino acid sequence: CASSLTASNQPQHF.

Notes on this clone: The CDR3 carries no conserved terminal phenylalanine or tryptophan, so it likely arises from a read error. Because the CDR3's place on the DNA is in doubt, the DNA is left out and the CDR3 is given as listed by TCRdb. The chain is built from TRBV21-1 and TRBJ2-7; the D call of TRBD2 is as the table states it, not checked on the DNA. TRBV21-1 is a documented pseudogene. The CDR3 is 9 amino acids long, termini counted. Here the CDR3 reads CASSKDGHG.